A selection of T cell receptor beta chains follows, all from one sample in a study of blood T cell repertoires in COVID-19. Some clones are missing from TCRdb's copy, which holds only in-frame ones; the method was immunoSEQ multiplex PCR. The repertoire includes nearly 350,000 clones, roughly 87% of them detected once, and more than 1% sits in the top ten. The sample comprised PBMCs or T cells enriched from blood (not recorded which). All receptors derive from a woman under 40 who had recovered from COVID-19. CDR3s include the opening cysteine and the closing phenylalanine or tryptophan. Fields, in order: D gene, J gene, clone size, V gene, CDR3 length, CDR3 DNA, CDR3 protein. D genes are given only for firm matches. Size is omitted from some rows. Given values are once, few, many or a class for expanded clones.

d_call: .
j_call: TRBJ2-3
clone_size: .
v_call: TRBV4-3
cdr3_length: 16
cdr3_nt: TGCGCCAGCAGCCAAGATGTGGGTTCCCGAGGGGATACGCAGTATTTT
cdr3_aa: CASSQDVGSRGDTQYF

d_call: .
j_call: TRBJ1-2
clone_size: .
v_call: TRBV6-2/TRBV6-3
cdr3_length: 13
cdr3_nt: TGTGCCAGCAGTTGGTTAACAAACTATGGCTACACCTTC
cdr3_aa: CASSWLTNYGYTF

d_call: TRBD2
j_call: TRBJ2-1
clone_size: .
v_call: TRBV19
cdr3_length: 15
cdr3_nt: TGTGCCAGTAGTATAGTCGGGGGGGTCTACAATGAGCAGTTCTTC
cdr3_aa: CASSIVGGVYNEQFF

d_call: TRBD2
j_call: TRBJ2-7
clone_size: few
v_call: TRBV7-9
cdr3_length: 15
cdr3_nt: TGTGCCAGCAGCCCGGGAGGGGACCTCTCCTACGAGCAGTACTTC
cdr3_aa: CASSPGGDLSYEQYF

d_call: TRBD2
j_call: TRBJ2-5
clone_size: .
v_call: TRBV5-4
cdr3_length: 16
cdr3_nt: TGTGCCAGCAGCCTCTCGGGACTAGCGGTACAAGAGACCCAGTACTTC
cdr3_aa: CASSLSGLAVQETQYF

d_call: TRBD2
j_call: TRBJ2-3
clone_size: once
v_call: TRBV5-8
cdr3_length: 15
cdr3_nt: TGTGCCAGCAGGACGGGACTAGCGGGTGGAGATACGCAGTATTTT
cdr3_aa: CASRTGLAGGDTQYF

d_call: TRBD1
j_call: TRBJ2-7
clone_size: .
v_call: TRBV5-6
cdr3_length: 13
cdr3_nt: TGTGCCAGCAGAGGACAGGTCTCCTACGAGCAGTACTTC
cdr3_aa: CASRGQVSYEQYF

d_call: TRBD1
j_call: TRBJ2-7
clone_size: .
v_call: TRBV10-3
cdr3_length: 16
cdr3_nt: TGTGCCATCGCCTCGAGTGGGGGACAGGGTCCCTACGAGCAGTACTTC
cdr3_aa: CAIASSGGQGPYEQYF

d_call: .
j_call: TRBJ2-3
clone_size: .
v_call: TRBV6-4
cdr3_length: 15
cdr3_nt: TGTGCCAGCACCCCCCGGCGGGGTCGGGGAGATACGCAGTATTTT
cdr3_aa: CASTPRRGRGDTQYF

d_call: .
j_call: TRBJ2-7
clone_size: .
v_call: TRBV6-5
cdr3_length: 15
cdr3_nt: TGTGCCAGCAGCCCAGGGGCTCCTACTAACTACGAGCAGTACTTC
cdr3_aa: CASSPGAPTNYEQYF

d_call: TRBD1
j_call: TRBJ1-5
clone_size: .
v_call: TRBV2
cdr3_length: 15
cdr3_nt: TGTGCCAGCAGAGCCGACAGGGGTAGCAATCAGCCCCAGCATTTT
cdr3_aa: CASRADRGSNQPQHF

d_call: TRBD2
j_call: TRBJ2-1
clone_size: .
v_call: TRBV4-2
cdr3_length: 17
cdr3_nt: TGTGCCAGCAGCCAAGGAGCCACTAGCGGGGCCTACAATGAGCAGTTCTTC
cdr3_aa: CASSQGATSGAYNEQFF

d_call: .
j_call: TRBJ1-2
clone_size: .
v_call: TRBV6-5
cdr3_length: 13
cdr3_nt: TGTGCCAGCAGTCTCGACGGAGGGGACGGCTACACCTTC
cdr3_aa: CASSLDGGDGYTF

d_call: .
j_call: TRBJ2-7
clone_size: once
v_call: TRBV10-3
cdr3_length: 14
cdr3_nt: TGTGCCATCAGTGAGTCGACACGAACCTACGAGCAGTACTTC
cdr3_aa: CAISESTRTYEQYF

d_call: TRBD2
j_call: TRBJ2-5
clone_size: .
v_call: TRBV5-1
cdr3_length: 14
cdr3_nt: TGCGCCAGCAGCCGGACTAGCGGGGAGCAGACCCAGTACTTC
cdr3_aa: CASSRTSGEQTQYF

d_call: TRBD1
j_call: TRBJ1-6
clone_size: .
v_call: TRBV18
cdr3_length: 15
cdr3_nt: TGTGCCAGCTCACCTTCTGACAGGGTGGGTTCACCCCTCCACTTT
cdr3_aa: CASSPSDRVGSPLHF

d_call: .
j_call: TRBJ1-1
clone_size: once
v_call: TRBV4-2
cdr3_length: 13
cdr3_nt: TGTGCCAGCAGCCGCAGATTGAACACTGAAGCTTTCTTT
cdr3_aa: CASSRRLNTEAFF

d_call: TRBD2
j_call: TRBJ2-6
clone_size: .
v_call: TRBV27
cdr3_length: 15
cdr3_nt: TGTGCCAGCAGCATTTCGGGAGGTGGGGCCAACGTCCTGACTTTC
cdr3_aa: CASSISGGGANVLTF

d_call: TRBD1
j_call: TRBJ2-2
clone_size: .
v_call: TRBV28
cdr3_length: 14
cdr3_nt: TGTGCCAGCATCCGGGACAGGGGTTTTGGGGAGCTGTTTTTT
cdr3_aa: CASIRDRGFGELFF

d_call: .
j_call: TRBJ2-7
clone_size: few
v_call: TRBV28
cdr3_length: 14
cdr3_nt: TGTGCCAGCAGTCCCCCGGACATAACCTACGAGCAGTACTTC
cdr3_aa: CASSPPDITYEQYF

d_call: TRBD1
j_call: TRBJ1-4
clone_size: .
v_call: TRBV28
cdr3_length: 14
cdr3_nt: TGTGCCAGCACTCGGGACAGGGTCTATGAAAAACTGTTTTTT
cdr3_aa: CASTRDRVYEKLFF

d_call: .
j_call: TRBJ2-7
clone_size: few
v_call: TRBV11-2
cdr3_length: 15
cdr3_nt: TGTGCCAGCAGCTCGCCGGGACTCCTCTCCTACGAGCAGTACTTC
cdr3_aa: CASSSPGLLSYEQYF

d_call: TRBD2
j_call: TRBJ2-3
clone_size: .
v_call: TRBV5-1
cdr3_length: 18
cdr3_nt: TGCGCCAGCAGCTTGGGCGGGACTAGCGGGGGGACCACAGATACGCAGTATTTT
cdr3_aa: CASSLGGTSGGTTDTQYF

d_call: .
j_call: TRBJ1-5
clone_size: .
v_call: TRBV5-4
cdr3_length: 14
cdr3_nt: TGTGCCAGCAGCTTAGTTCGCGGCAATCAGCCCCAGCATTTT
cdr3_aa: CASSLVRGNQPQHF

d_call: TRBD1
j_call: TRBJ1-2
clone_size: .
v_call: TRBV19
cdr3_length: 14
cdr3_nt: TGTGCCACCCTGGGAGCAGGGGGCCCCAAGAGCTACACCTTC
cdr3_aa: CATLGAGGPKSYTF

d_call: .
j_call: TRBJ2-1
clone_size: .
v_call: TRBV29-1
cdr3_length: 12
cdr3_nt: TGCAGCGCCCACAGGGACCTGGGAGAGCAGTTCTTC
cdr3_aa: CSAHRDLGEQFF

d_call: TRBD2
j_call: TRBJ2-2
clone_size: few
v_call: TRBV9
cdr3_length: 16
cdr3_nt: TGTGCCAGCAGCGAGGATAGCGGGGCGAACACCGGGGAGCTGTTTTTT
cdr3_aa: CASSEDSGANTGELFF

d_call: .
j_call: TRBJ1-1
clone_size: .
v_call: TRBV7-9
cdr3_length: 16
cdr3_nt: TGTGCCAGCAGCTTAGGGGCAGGGGACCCGGGCACTGAAGCTTTCTTT
cdr3_aa: CASSLGAGDPGTEAFF

d_call: .
j_call: TRBJ2-1
clone_size: .
v_call: TRBV29-1
cdr3_length: 16
cdr3_nt: TGCAGCGTTGAAGTGCCAGGAGGGACCCCTAGCAATGAGCAGTTCTTC
cdr3_aa: CSVEVPGGTPSNEQFF

d_call: TRBD2
j_call: TRBJ2-7
clone_size: .
v_call: TRBV7-2
cdr3_length: 16
cdr3_nt: TGTGCCAGCAGCTTAAGGAGGGGCGCGGGGGGAGGAGAGCAGTACTTC
cdr3_aa: CASSLRRGAGGGEQYF

d_call: TRBD1
j_call: TRBJ1-1
clone_size: .
v_call: TRBV6-2/TRBV6-3
cdr3_length: 15
cdr3_nt: TGTGCCAGCAGTTACCCCGGGACAGGGAAGTGGAGAGCTTTCTTT
cdr3_aa: CASSYPGTGKWRAFF

d_call: .
j_call: TRBJ1-5
clone_size: .
v_call: TRBV6-2/TRBV6-3
cdr3_length: 12
cdr3_nt: TGTGCCAGCAGTTTCCAGGGGAAGCCCCAGCATTTT
cdr3_aa: CASSFQGKPQHF

d_call: .
j_call: TRBJ2-2
clone_size: few
v_call: TRBV5-1
cdr3_length: 17
cdr3_nt: TGCGCCAGCAGCTTGGAGGGGAGGACAGGGAACACCGGGGAGCTGTTTTTT
cdr3_aa: CASSLEGRTGNTGELFF

d_call: TRBD1
j_call: TRBJ1-3
clone_size: few
v_call: TRBV2
cdr3_length: 16
cdr3_nt: TGTGCCAGCAGTCCCTCCGGGACAGGGTCTGGAAACACCATATATTTT
cdr3_aa: CASSPSGTGSGNTIYF

d_call: .
j_call: TRBJ1-4
clone_size: .
v_call: TRBV28
cdr3_length: 15
cdr3_nt: TGTGCCAGCAGGCTACTTAGGGACAAACTTGAAAAACTGTTTTTT
cdr3_aa: CASRLLRDKLEKLFF

d_call: .
j_call: TRBJ2-3
clone_size: .
v_call: TRBV15
cdr3_length: 14
cdr3_nt: TGTGCCACCACCTACGCAGGGGGCACAGATACGCAGTATTTT
cdr3_aa: CATTYAGGTDTQYF

d_call: TRBD1
j_call: TRBJ2-7
clone_size: .
v_call: TRBV12-5
cdr3_length: 14
cdr3_nt: TGTGCTAGTGGCCCCCGACAGGGGTCCTACGAGCAGTACTTC
cdr3_aa: CASGPRQGSYEQYF

d_call: TRBD1
j_call: TRBJ2-2
clone_size: .
v_call: TRBV7-8
cdr3_length: 19
cdr3_nt: TGTGCCAGCAGCTTAGTAATGCCAGGGGGTTGGACGAACACCGGGGAGCTGTTTTTT
cdr3_aa: CASSLVMPGGWTNTGELFF

d_call: .
j_call: TRBJ2-1
clone_size: .
v_call: TRBV28
cdr3_length: 14
cdr3_nt: TGTGCCAGCAGTTCTGGCGGGGCGAGTAATGAGCAGTTCTTC
cdr3_aa: CASSSGGASNEQFF

d_call: .
j_call: TRBJ2-2
clone_size: .
v_call: TRBV28
cdr3_length: 14
cdr3_nt: TGTGCCAGCAGGAGACTAGGGAACACCGGGGAGCTGTTTTTT
cdr3_aa: CASRRLGNTGELFF

d_call: .
j_call: TRBJ2-2
clone_size: .
v_call: TRBV6-2/TRBV6-3
cdr3_length: 13
cdr3_nt: TGTGCCAGCAGTTCGGACTGGGCCGGGGAGCTGTTTTTT
cdr3_aa: CASSSDWAGELFF

d_call: TRBD1
j_call: TRBJ1-2
clone_size: .
v_call: TRBV28
cdr3_length: 16
cdr3_nt: TGTGCCGGGAAGTGGGGGGACAGAGGTACGCCCTATGGCTACACCTTC
cdr3_aa: CAGKWGDRGTPYGYTF

d_call: .
j_call: TRBJ2-2
clone_size: .
v_call: TRBV19
cdr3_length: 14
cdr3_nt: TGTGCCAGTAGGCGGGGCCCGAACACCGGGGAGCTGTTTTTT
cdr3_aa: CASRRGPNTGELFF

d_call: .
j_call: TRBJ1-2
clone_size: .
v_call: TRBV29-1
cdr3_length: 14
cdr3_nt: TGCAGCGTTGCGACGGGCCAGGGCAACTATGGCTACACCTTC
cdr3_aa: CSVATGQGNYGYTF

d_call: TRBD2
j_call: TRBJ2-1
clone_size: .
v_call: TRBV9
cdr3_length: 16
cdr3_nt: TGTGCCAGCAGCGTTCGGAGACTAGCGGAAAACAATGAGCAGTTCTTC
cdr3_aa: CASSVRRLAENNEQFF

d_call: .
j_call: TRBJ1-1
clone_size: once
v_call: TRBV3-1/TRBV3-2
cdr3_length: 13
cdr3_nt: TGTGCCAGCAGCCAACCGGGAAGGCCTGCAGCTTTCTTT
cdr3_aa: CASSQPGRPAAFF

d_call: .
j_call: TRBJ1-6
clone_size: .
v_call: TRBV14
cdr3_length: 14
cdr3_nt: TGTGCCAGCAGCCAAGTAAGGGGCCGATCACCCCTCCACTTT
cdr3_aa: CASSQVRGRSPLHF

d_call: .
j_call: TRBJ2-7
clone_size: once
v_call: TRBV21-1
cdr3_length: 17
cdr3_nt: TGTGCCAGCAGCAAAGCTATGAAGCAGGGGGAATGGGACGAGCAGTACTTC
cdr3_aa: CASSKAMKQGEWDEQYF

d_call: .
j_call: TRBJ1-1
clone_size: .
v_call: TRBV7-2
cdr3_length: 15
cdr3_nt: TGTGCCAGCAGCCCCCGAAGGGGGGGGAACACTGAAGCTTTCTTT
cdr3_aa: CASSPRRGGNTEAFF

d_call: .
j_call: TRBJ1-6
clone_size: .
v_call: TRBV18
cdr3_length: 16
cdr3_nt: TGTGCCAGCTCACCTATCAGGGTTTCCTATAATTCACCCCTCCACTTT
cdr3_aa: CASSPIRVSYNSPLHF